This T cell receptor beta chain was captured by sequencing in a study of cytomegalovirus exposure and HLA in healthy donors (dated 2017 in TCRdb). Context from the whole study: An earlier analysis of 587 of the donors reported 276 Gb of sequence data and 95 million to 140 million unique TCR beta sequences obtained from 150 million to 200 million T cells. An early release covering 550 to 650 HLA-typed donors comprised about 310 gigabases of sequencing data and 85 million or so unique TCR sequences. Of the 300 to 450 genotyped donors, 65% to 90% fell in the genetic ancestry cluster associated with self-reported Caucasian donors. The aim of the study was to test whether cataloging public T cell receptors could identify signatures of past pathogen exposure. The study profiled the T cell repertoires of under 700 subjects by immunosequencing and related them to cytomegalovirus serostatus. Along with the approximately 700-subject first cohort, a separate validation cohort of over a hundred different subjects was used. To predict cytomegalovirus infection status, the study brought together high-throughput TCR immunosequencing, statistical association of individual TCRs with disease status, and machine learning. A later analysis re-analyzed previously published TCR beta repertoires from hundreds of donors and added high-resolution HLA genotyping to study TCR occurrence patterns. Rather than using new phenotypic data, the later analysis identified candidate immune exposures from TCR beta sequences and from how often those sequences occurred across donors. To decide whether each TCR beta V gene segment behaved as functional or pseudogenic, an earlier analysis of nearly 600 of the donors relied on high-throughput TCR beta sequencing. Donor age, sex, ethnicity and CMV serostatus were compiled alongside the repertoire data. In a later genetic analysis, genome-wide SNP genotypes for about 55% of the roughly 700 donors were used, and that subset was treated as a discovery cohort. Every discovery cohort repertoire had been produced on one sequencing platform. HLA typing included class I and class II loci at four-digit resolution. Typing coverage differed by locus: A, B, C, DRB1 and DQB1 were typed in about 620-640 donors, DQA1 in roughly 510, DPA1 in nearly 610, and DPB1 in 400 to 490. Because of strong linkage in the cohort, a handful of DR-DQ haplotypes were treated as single units for association and clustering. On average, around 230,000 unique TCR beta nucleotide sequences were sequenced per donor among about 400 genotyped donors of the cohort, with roughly 18% of those sequences being non-productive. What the work shows at the level of the full study, not this receptor alone: Most TCR sequences were seen in very few donors, while some public TCRs were found in many individuals. A few of the identified cytomegalovirus-associated TCR beta chains were confirmed in vitro to be specific for cytomegalovirus antigens. It was suggested by the authors that the approach could potentially be generalized to other disease states and immunological phenotypes. Presence/absence analyses assumed roughly uniform sequencing depth across donors, an assumption that may not hold. The classifier was reported to diagnose cytomegalovirus status with high specificity and sensitivity in both the original cohort and the validation cohort. A later genetic analysis reported fewer N-insertions in productive TCRs among donors in an Asian-associated ancestry cluster than the approximately 670-donor mean. When HLA alleles, especially DR and DQ, strongly co-occurred, TCR associations were difficult to assign to individual alleles. A further reported finding was that TCR beta sequences accurately predicted the HLA-A and HLA-B alleles for most subjects in the first cohort. Some IMGT-functional V segments, including TRBV6-2 and TRBV6-3, could not be told apart with the 87-base-pair reads, so those segments were excluded. In a later analysis, HLA-associated TCR beta chains showed more clonal expansion and lower generation probabilities than non-associated chains that were equally common. The study gave a list of about 160 TCR beta chains associated with cytomegalovirus. The only immune exposure information available for the cohort was CMV serostatus. According to a later analysis, parvovirus B19, influenza, CMV and Epstein-Barr virus appeared linked to several top co-occurrence clusters. Because counts were too low, about 17 rarely observed V segments, including chromosome 9 orphons, were excluded from the earlier analysis of roughly 580 of the donors. Broadly in line with IMGT annotations, most TCR beta V segments showed up in productive rearrangements about 87% or about 30% of the time in an earlier analysis of about 500 of the donors. Correlated functional status among segregating V segments might be attributable to linkage disequilibrium, but an unknown experimental factor could not be ruled out. A cluster of highly shared sequence variants was judged likely to be a technical artifact of the sequencing pipeline. At a false discovery rate of 0.05, a later analysis linked around 15,000 TCR beta sequences to specific HLA alleles. A later genetic analysis associated a missense DCLRE1C variant with V-gene and J-gene trimming of TCR beta chains, and an independent cohort replicated the association. In a later analysis, the rate of TCR association differed among HLA loci, with DRB1 alleles having the most associated TCRs and HLA-C alleles having the fewest. Because HLA typing was unavailable for some donors at each locus, only the typed subset was used in association tests. This cohort had only TCR beta chains sequenced, and the lack of alpha or paired-chain data limited which features could be detected. A later analysis found that most CMV-associated TCR beta chains appeared HLA-restricted, with HLA associations seemingly driven largely by CMV exposure.

CDR1 and CDR2, looked up from the germline V gene (reference sequence), are MNHEY and SMNVEV. V has 3 bases trimmed and J has 3 bases trimmed; junction bases matching no gene number 0. CDR3 length: 14 amino acids, cysteine to phenylalanine. Only the CDR3 portion is preserved as DNA: 42 bases, with reading frame beginning at the first base. The sample holds one count of this clone. Its antigen is unknown. One base away there is no much larger clone; base qualities are not given. Library preparation was by the immunoSEQ multiplex PCR assay. The multiplex PCR relied on a mix of 60 forward primers for TCR Vbeta segments and 13 reverse primers for TCR Jbeta segments. A multiplex PCR assay on genomic DNA amplified the CDR3 region of rearranged TCR beta genes. The Illumina HiSeq System was used to sequence the amplified TCR beta libraries as 87-base-pair reads. As for the original processing: Across the roughly 700 repertoires, a later analysis counted 80 million or so unique TCR beta chains, around 10 million of which were shared by at least two donors. A nearest-neighbor algorithm error-corrected the raw reads and collapsed the reads into unique sequences, merging closely related sequences to remove PCR and sequencing errors. CDR3 sequences were aligned to IMGT reference sequences to assign V, D and J gene segments. For a sequence to be retained, a match of at least six nucleotides was required to both a V gene segment and a J gene segment. A rearrangement counted as productive if the CDR3 had no stop codons and remained in frame with V and J, and every other rearrangement counted as non-productive. CDR3 was defined according to IMGT convention as the region running from the second conserved V-encoded cysteine to the conserved J-encoded phenylalanine. Sequences without an unambiguous match to a single V gene segment were excluded from the earlier analysis of about 630 of the donors. In an earlier analysis of about 590 of the donors, a V segment was called functional when productive rearrangements were above 56.7%, and segregating when the standard deviation between donors exceeded 5%. A statistical classification framework was built for diagnosing cytomegalovirus status from the catalog of TCR beta chain sequences. In a later analysis, TCR nucleotide sequences were compared against IMGT/GENE-DB human TR gene sequences so that V and J genes could be assigned. In a later analysis, CDR3 sequences and most-parsimonious VDJ recombination scenarios were assigned using the TCRdist pipeline. In a later analysis, each TCR beta chain was defined by its CDR3 amino acid sequence together with its V-gene family, and reads lacking a unique V-gene family were excluded. As a way to deal with suspected cross-contamination and a sequencing artifact, a later analysis dropped over 550 nucleotide sequences that were highly shared and had low generation probability. In a later analysis, a clonal expansion index was calculated for each public chain from normalized within-repertoire ranks of inferred template counts. In a later analysis, generation probabilities were computed using a VDJ recombination model fitted to out-of-frame rearrangements, and the results were checked against IGoR. A later analysis scored TCR-TCR, TCR-HLA and TCR-CMV co-occurrence with hypergeometric tests, applying a repertoire-size bias correction to TCR pairs. False discovery rates were estimated in a later analysis by permuting HLA or CMV assignments 20 times. In a later analysis, co-occurring TCRs were grouped using DBSCAN, with TCRdist sequence similarity added in when clustering inside HLA-allele-positive subsets. For co-occurrence clustering, repertoires with fewer than 30,000 or more than 120,000 public chains were excluded, along with five repertoires with anomalous nucleotide sharing. TCRdb holds this immuneACCESS table with in-frame rearrangements only. Some clones are missing; in checked studies, unresolved V genes explain under half, and the rest has no known cause. That table gives V, J and clone size, and the DNA gave D and trimming. The sample profile shows over 150,000 clones; over 65% of them were found once. The biggest ten clones account for 2.8% of the sample.

The cohort comprised under 700 healthy bone marrow donors. Cohort members were all nominally healthy when sampled, although unrecorded immune exposures were likely present. The donor was CMV seropositive and was included in the group of almost 300 seropositive cohort members. Every donor gave a peripheral blood sample, and the peripheral blood mononuclear cells from that sample were used for TCR beta sequencing. The Qiagen DNeasy Blood Extraction Kit was used to extract genomic DNA from the blood cell samples. This TCR came from a woman in her forties in good health and CMV-seropositive. The rearranged segments are TRBV27 and TRBJ2-2; 8 central nucleotides agree with TRBD2. Sequenced input: PBMCs. The DNA sequence follows: TGTGCCAGCAGTTTCGGGGGGGACACCGGGGAGCTGTTTTTT. This sequence encodes CASSFGGDTGELFF.